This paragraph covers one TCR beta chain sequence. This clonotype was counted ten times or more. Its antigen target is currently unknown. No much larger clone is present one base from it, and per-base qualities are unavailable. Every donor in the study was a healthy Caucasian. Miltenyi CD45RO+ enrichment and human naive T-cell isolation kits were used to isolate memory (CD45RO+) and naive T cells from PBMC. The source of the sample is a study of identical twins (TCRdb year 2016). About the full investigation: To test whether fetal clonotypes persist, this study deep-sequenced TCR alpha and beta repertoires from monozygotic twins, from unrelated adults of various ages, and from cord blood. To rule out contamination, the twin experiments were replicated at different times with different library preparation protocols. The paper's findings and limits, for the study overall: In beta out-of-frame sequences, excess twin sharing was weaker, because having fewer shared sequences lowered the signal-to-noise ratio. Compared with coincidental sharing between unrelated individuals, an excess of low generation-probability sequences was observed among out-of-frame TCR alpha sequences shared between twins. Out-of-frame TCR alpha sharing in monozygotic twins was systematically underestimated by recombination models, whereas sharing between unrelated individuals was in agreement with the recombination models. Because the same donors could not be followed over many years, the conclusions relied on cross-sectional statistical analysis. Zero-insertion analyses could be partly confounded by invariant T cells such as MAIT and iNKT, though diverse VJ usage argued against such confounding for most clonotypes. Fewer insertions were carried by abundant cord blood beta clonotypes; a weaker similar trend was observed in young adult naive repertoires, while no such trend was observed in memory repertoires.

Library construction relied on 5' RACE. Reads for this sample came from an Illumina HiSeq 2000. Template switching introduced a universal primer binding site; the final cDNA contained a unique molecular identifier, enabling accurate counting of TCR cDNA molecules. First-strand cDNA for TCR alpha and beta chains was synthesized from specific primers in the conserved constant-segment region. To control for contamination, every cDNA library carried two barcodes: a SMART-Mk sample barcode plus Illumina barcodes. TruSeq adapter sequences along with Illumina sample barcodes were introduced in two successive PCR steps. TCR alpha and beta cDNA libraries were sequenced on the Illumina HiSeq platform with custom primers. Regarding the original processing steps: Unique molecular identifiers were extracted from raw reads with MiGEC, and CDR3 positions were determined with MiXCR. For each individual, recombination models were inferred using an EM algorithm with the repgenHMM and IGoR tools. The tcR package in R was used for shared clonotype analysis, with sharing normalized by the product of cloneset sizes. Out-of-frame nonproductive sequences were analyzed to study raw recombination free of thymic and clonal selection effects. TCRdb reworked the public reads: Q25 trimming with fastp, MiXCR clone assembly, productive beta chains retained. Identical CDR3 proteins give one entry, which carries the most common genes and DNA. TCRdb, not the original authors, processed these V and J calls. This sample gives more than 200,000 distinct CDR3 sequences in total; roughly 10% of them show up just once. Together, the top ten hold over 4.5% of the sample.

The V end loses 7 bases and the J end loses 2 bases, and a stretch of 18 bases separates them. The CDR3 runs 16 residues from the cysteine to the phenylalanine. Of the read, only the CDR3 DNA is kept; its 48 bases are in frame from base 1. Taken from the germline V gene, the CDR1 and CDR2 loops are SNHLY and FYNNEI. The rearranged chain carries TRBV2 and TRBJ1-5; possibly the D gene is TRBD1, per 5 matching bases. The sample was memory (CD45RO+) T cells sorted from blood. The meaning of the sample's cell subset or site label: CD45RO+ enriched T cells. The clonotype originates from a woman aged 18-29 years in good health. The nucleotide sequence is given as TGTGCCAGCACCCCCTCCAGGGCTCAAGGCAATCAGCCCCAGCATTTT. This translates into CASTPSRAQGNQPQHF. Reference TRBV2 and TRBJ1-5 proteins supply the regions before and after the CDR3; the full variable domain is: EPEVTQTPSHQVTQMGQEVILRCVPISNHLYFYWYRQILGQKVEFLVSFYNNEISEKSEIFDDQFSVERPDGSNFTLKIRSTKLEDSAMYFCASTPSRAQGNQPQHFGDGTRLSIL.